This TCR beta chain was sequenced during a study of response to subunit inactivated influenza vaccine. Whole-study findings and limits: T cells newly recruited by each seasonal influenza vaccination are few, the authors suggested.

J gave up 5 bases and V 5 bases, and 9 bases lay outside the gene matches. The germline V gene encodes CDR1 MNHNS and CDR2 SASEGT. This CDR3 contains 15 residues. This clonotype was seen repeatedly, ten times or more. The antigen is unknown. Using its own MiXCR run on the RT-PCR reads, TCRdb lists one record per CDR3 protein. The sample includes 500,000 to 650,000 distinct CDR3 sequences, roughly 8.2% of them seen just once. This TCR came from a man aged 50 to 69 who received an inactivated influenza vaccine. This specimen was PBMCs from blood, taken less than 30 months after vaccination. This chain uses TRBV6-1 with TRBJ2-5; 9 positions agree with TRBD1. CDR3 sequence reads: CASSLPGQGFETQYF. The CDR3 region has the DNA TGTGCCAGCAGTCTTCCGGGACAGGGTTTTGAGACCCAGTACTTC.